One sample yielded the 10 T cell receptor beta chains listed below, sequenced in a study of Graves' ophthalmopathy and Graves' hyperthyroidism. The sequenced template was RNA, covering the TCR beta CDR3 region. First-round RT-PCR used HTBI primers; second-round multiplex PCR followed. TCRdb reprocessed the multiplex PCR reads via MiXCR and lists one record per CDR3 protein. The profile shows a few hundred thousand distinct CDR3 sequences, 15% of them singletons. The sequenced material came from peripheral blood. These receptors all stem from a young woman with stable Graves' hyperthyroidism.

This clonotype was recorded at least ten times. The chain is built from TRBV19 and TRBJ1-1; D not resolved. The germline CDR1 and CDR2 sequences are LNHDA and SQIVND (reference sequence). The CDR3 is made up of 11 amino acids. The ends were cut back, 4 bases at V and 11 bases at J, with 11 bases in the middle. CDR3 bases: TGTGCCAGTAGTAGACCCGGGTTGGCTTTCTTT. Its protein product is CASSRPGLAFF.

Ten or more counts support this clonotype. The chain combines TRBV28 with TRBJ1-5, with TRBD1 matching over 8 bases. After removal of 8 bases from V and 7 bases from J, the junction contained 7 bases not matched to a gene. The CDR3 sequence is 13 residues long. Germline CDR1 reads MDHEN; CDR2 reads SYDVKM. The CDR3 DNA reads as TGTGCCAGCTCGGACAGGGCAAAGCAGCCCCAGCATTTT. It translates to CASSDRAKQPQHF.

This clonotype was detected ten times or more. The V gene is TRBV12-3 or TRBV12-4, the J gene TRBJ1-1; D is unresolved. The V and J ends lost 3 bases and 1 base respectively, with 9 bases between them. The CDR3 has 14 amino acids. DNA for the CDR3: TGTGCCAGCAGTTTGCTACTAACGAACACTGAAGCTTTCTTT. Translation: CASSLLLTNTEAFF.

The rearrangement joins TRBV6-5 to TRBJ1-2, with 7 bases aligning to TRBD1. The junction had 9 bases not matched to a gene; V was cut back by 0 bases and J by 8 bases. Germline CDR1 and CDR2: MNHEY and SVGAGI. The CDR3 consists of 15 residues. The CDR3, as DNA: TGTGCCAGCAGTTACTCGAATAGGCAGGGGGGGGGCTACACCTTC. It yields the protein CASSYSNRQGGGYTF.

This clonotype turned up a few times. This chain joins TRBV5-1 and TRBJ1-1, with no clear D. V was cut by 5 bases and J by 5 bases, with 13 bases left in between. Germline assignment: CDR1 SGHRS and CDR2 YFSETQ. This CDR3 region has 13 residues. DNA for the CDR3: TGCGCCAGCAGACGGGGTGTCGGGACTGAAGCTTTCTTT. Translating gives CASRRGVGTEAFF.

A few counts support this clonotype. The rearrangement uses TRBV5-4 and TRBJ2-2; 9 bases map to TRBD1. The CDR3 consists of 15 residues. Germline V gene lookup returns CDR1 SGHNT and CDR2 YYREEE (reference sequence). Trimming took 3 bases from V and 4 from J; bases not matched to a gene: 4. CDR3 DNA sequence: TGTGCCAGCAGCTCGGGACAGGGTAGCACCGGGGAGCTGTTTTTT. It is translated as CASSSGQGSTGELFF. Looking up the rest from reference TRBV5-4 and TRBJ2-2 gives the full variable domain: ETGVTQSPTHLIKTRGQQVTLRCSSQSGHNTVSWYQQALGQGPQFIFQYYREEENGRGNFPPRFSGLQFPNYSSELNVNALELDDSALYLCASSSGQGSTGELFFGEGSRLTVL.

Concerning this clonotype: It may be a read error: a sequence one base away is much more abundant. Lacking the conserved final phenylalanine or tryptophan, this CDR3 likely reflects a read error. The chain combines TRBV10-2 with TRBJ1-2, with 8 nucleotides matching TRBD1. Unmatched junction bases numbered 3, after V lost 3 bases and J lost 6 bases. This CDR3 comprises 13 residues. CDR1 is WSHSY, CDR2 SAAADI, per germline. The CDR3 region has the DNA TGCGCCAGCAGTGACAGGGGGCAGGATGGCTACACCTCC. Translation gives CASSDRGQDGYTS.

This clonotype was recorded many times. This chain joins TRBV28 and TRBJ1-1; D call uncertain. Trimming left V 5 bases short and J 0 bases short, with 7 bases between. This CDR3 is 13 amino acids long. CDR1 is MDHEN and CDR2 is SYDVKM in the germline V gene. The CDR3 region has the DNA TGTGCCAGCAGTCCGACTATGAACACTGAAGCTTTCTTT. This gives the protein CASSPTMNTEAFF.

The chain uses TRBV3-1 and TRBJ1-1, with a weak D call TRBD1 (5 bases). The CDR3 contains 14 residues. The V gene's germline CDR1 is LGHDT and CDR2 YNNKEL (reference sequence). The V and J ends lost 1 base and 6 bases respectively, with 12 bases between them. This CDR3 is CASSQAYQGAEAFF. In DNA, the CDR3 is TGTGCCAGCAGCCAAGCCTATCAAGGGGCTGAAGCTTTCTTT.

This clonotype came up many times. V is TRBV28 and J is TRBJ2-7, with TRBD2 as a possible D gene (6 bases). This CDR3 is 17 amino acids long. CDR1 is MDHEN and CDR2 is SYDVKM in the germline V gene. V was cut by 6 bases and J by 2 bases, with 23 bases left in between. The CDR3 protein is CASSPEWWRGGPYEQYF. The DNA of the CDR3 is TGTGCCAGCAGCCCCGAGTGGTGGAGGGGTGGGCCCTACGAGCAGTACTTC.